These 18 T cell receptor beta chains came from one sample sequenced in a study of T-cell memory formation after mild COVID-19. TCRdb passed the 5' RACE reads through MiXCR, listing each CDR3 protein once. The sample has 350,000 to 400,000 distinct CDR3 sequences, 20% to 25% seen once. The material sequenced was PBMCs or a T cell subset sorted from them (not recorded which). Receptors were obtained from an adult woman who had mild COVID-19 (a few samples of this study predate the infection). Cell type and time point are not known.

The chain combines TRBV9 with TRBJ2-1; 12 bases are a match to TRBD2. V gave up 4 bases and J gave up 7 bases; unmatched junction bases: 3. Germline assignment: CDR1 SGDLS and CDR2 YYNGEE. The CDR3 totals 14 residues. The CDR3, as DNA: TGTGCCAGCAGCTACACTAGCGGGGGGAATGAGCAGTTCTTC. It encodes CASSYTSGGNEQFF.

This clonotype came up a few times. The rearrangement joins TRBV15 to TRBJ2-5; the match to TRBD2 covers 8 bases. Per the germline V gene, CDR1 is LNHNV and CDR2 is YYDKDF (reference sequence). The V and J ends lost 5 bases and 4 bases, in that order; junction bases with no gene match: 9. This CDR3 region has 15 residues. The CDR3 spells CATSAGLGAGETQYF. CDR3 nucleotide sequence: TGTGCCACCAGCGCGGGACTAGGGGCCGGAGAGACCCAGTACTTC.

This sequence joins TRBV29-1 and TRBJ2-2; TRBD1 aligns across 7 bases. The ends lost 6 bases at V and 1 base at J; junction bases unmatched: 11. Per germline, CDR1 SQVTM and CDR2 ANQGSEA. The CDR3 contains 16 residues. The CDR3 region is CSVSASGQRNTGELFF. The CDR3 DNA reads TGCAGCGTCTCCGCATCGGGACAGAGGAACACCGGGGAGCTGTTTTTT.

The chain couples TRBV5-1 to TRBJ2-1; 8 bases are shared with TRBD1. The germline V gene encodes CDR1 SGHRS and CDR2 YFSETQ. The V and J ends lost 4 bases and 6 bases, in that order; junction bases with no gene match: 9. The CDR3 sequence is 15 residues long. The CDR3 reads CASSPGDRFVNEQFF. CDR3 sequence (DNA): TGCGCCAGCAGCCCCGGGGACAGGTTTGTCAATGAGCAGTTCTTC.

V usage is TRBV7-2 and J usage is TRBJ2-3, with D hard to call. V shed 7 bases and J shed 4 bases, with 15 bases lying between them. CDR1 and CDR2 from the germline V gene are SGHTA and FQGNSA. This CDR3 region has 14 residues. Here the CDR3 DNA reads TGTGCCAGCACCTCCCCTGGTTACGCAGATACGCAGTATTTT. It encodes CASTSPGYADTQYF.

The chain combines TRBV24-1 with TRBJ2-1; TRBD2 aligns across 9 bases. Germline V gene lookup returns CDR1 KGHDR and CDR2 SFDVKD. This CDR3 region has 18 residues. V was clipped by 3 bases and J by 0 bases; unmatched bases: 8. CDR3 amino acids: CATSDPAGGLSSYNEQFF. CDR3 nucleotides: TGTGCCACCAGTGATCCCGCGGGGGGGTTAAGCTCCTACAATGAGCAGTTCTTC.

This clonotype was picked up a small number of times. The rearrangement joins TRBV4-3 to TRBJ2-1, with 8 bases that match TRBD2. The CDR3 is 14 amino acids. The germline CDR1 and CDR2 sequences are LGHNA and YSLEER. Losses at the gene ends were 2 bases for V and 8 bases for J; bases not matched to a gene: 5. CDR3 bases: TGCGCCAGCAGCCAAAGGGGACTAGTCTATGAGCAGTTCTTC. Translated, it gives CASSQRGLVYEQFF.

This clonotype was counted a few times. The V and J genes are TRBV10-3 and TRBJ2-3, with D unresolved. CDR3 length: 15 residues. V lost 6 bases to trimming and J lost 1 base, with 14 bases between them. Germline V gene data show CDR1 as ENHRY and CDR2 as SYGVKD. CDR3 sequence: CAIRASVGGTDTQYF. The CDR3 DNA follows: TGTGCCATCAGGGCCTCTGTGGGTGGCACAGATACGCAGTATTTT.

This clonotype occurred a few times. The chain is built from TRBV7-3 and TRBJ2-1; TRBD2 matches at 7 bases. There are 16 residues in the CDR3. Germline CDR1 reads SGHTA; CDR2 reads FQGTGA. V lost 5 bases, J lost 5 bases, and 12 bases stayed unmatched. CDR3 coding DNA: TGTGCCAGCAGCCTCTCAGGGCCAGCGGGGAACAATGAGCAGTTCTTC. Encoded protein: CASSLSGPAGNNEQFF. The variable domain in full, with the rest retrieved from reference TRBV7-3 and TRBJ2-1, is GAGVSQTPSNKVTEKGKYVELRCDPISGHTALYWYRQSLGQGPEFLIYFQGTGAADDSGLPNDRFFAVRPEGSVSTLKIQRTERGDSAVYLCASSLSGPAGNNEQFFGPGTRLTVL.

A few counts support this clonotype. The V call is TRBV4-1, the J call TRBJ2-3; D is unclear. The CDR3 spans 15 residues. V was cut by 0 bases and J by 2 bases, with 9 bases left in between. Germline CDR1 reads MGHRA; CDR2 reads YSYEKL. This CDR3 is CASSQDLTITDTQYF. As DNA, the CDR3 is TGCGCCAGCAGCCAAGATCTTACAATCACAGATACGCAGTATTTT.

This clonotype occurred a few times. The chain has TRBV27 and TRBJ2-1; 16 nucleotides agree with TRBD2. Germline CDR1 MNHEY, CDR2 SMNVEV (reference sequence). With 7 bases clipped from V and 7 bases from J, the junction kept 16 bases outside the gene matches. CDR3 length: 19 residues. Here the CDR3 DNA reads TGTGCCAGCACCCCCGACGGATGGGGGACTAGCGGGAGGGGGAATGAGCAGTTCTTC. Its protein is CASTPDGWGTSGRGNEQFF.

This clonotype was counted only a few times. As DNA, the CDR3 is TGTGCCAGCAGCCTCGACAAAGAGACCCAGTACTTC. Amino acid sequence: CASSLDKETQYF. V and J are TRBV7-8 and TRBJ2-5; D unclear. The CDR3 totals 12 residues. CDR1 is SGHVS, CDR2 FQNEAQ, per germline. Deletions cut 5 bases from V and 3 bases from J, with 7 bases between.

The genes are TRBV5-6 and TRBJ1-1, with D possibly being TRBD1 (5 bases). Per the germline V gene, CDR1 is SGHDT and CDR2 is YYEEEE. There are 16 residues in the CDR3. V gave up 0 bases and J gave up 4 bases, with 16 bases separating them. This chain's CDR3 is CASSLGGAPWSTEAFF. CDR3 nucleotide sequence: TGTGCCAGCAGCTTGGGGGGCGCCCCTTGGAGCACTGAAGCTTTCTTT.

This clonotype was counted a few times. The chain carries TRBV24-1 and TRBJ1-2, with 7 bases fitting TRBD1. V lost 7 bases, J lost 8 bases, and 15 bases stayed unmatched. The CDR3 covers 15 residues. Germline V gene data show CDR1 as KGHDR and CDR2 as SFDVKD. The CDR3 here is CATSATGEKFRGYTF. Written as DNA, the CDR3 is TGTGCCACCAGCGCTACAGGGGAAAAGTTTCGGGGCTACACCTTC.

The V gene is TRBV19, the J gene TRBJ2-7; 9 bases match TRBD1. This CDR3 contains 15 residues. Germline values: CDR1 LNHDA, CDR2 SQIVND (reference sequence). J gave up 1 base and V 4 bases, and 5 bases lay outside the gene matches. The CDR3 bases are TGTGCCAGTAGTACCTCCGGGACAGGGTCCTACGAGCAGTACTTC. It translates to CASSTSGTGSYEQYF.

This clonotype has more than one count but fewer than ten. The chain employs TRBV12-3 or TRBV12-4 and TRBJ2-7, with a weak D call TRBD1 (5 bases). V was trimmed by 6 bases and J by 4 bases, leaving 10 bases between them. The CDR3 contains 12 residues. The CDR3 DNA follows: TGTGCCAGCAGAAAAGACAGTTACGAGCAGTACTTC. This encodes CASRKDSYEQYF.

This clonotype was seen a few times. The chain is built from TRBV7-3 and TRBJ2-1, with D perhaps TRBD2 (5 bases). V shed 3 bases and J shed 5 bases, with 11 bases lying between them. CDR1 is SGHTA and CDR2 is FQGTGA in the germline V gene. This CDR3 spans 14 amino acids. Here the CDR3 DNA reads TGTGCCAGCAGCTTCGGAAGCGGCCACAATGAGCAGTTCTTC. Amino acids: CASSFGSGHNEQFF.

The rearrangement links TRBV14 to TRBJ2-7; 8 nucleotides align to TRBD1. Germline loops: CDR1 SGHDN, CDR2 FVKESK. The CDR3 length is 15 residues. Losses at the gene ends were 4 bases for V and 5 bases for J; bases not matched to a gene: 10. The CDR3 bases are TGTGCCAGCAGCCTATGGACAGGGATTTATCACGAGCAGTACTTC. Translation: CASSLWTGIYHEQYF.